This T cell receptor (beta chain) was profiled in a study of early T cells in non-severe SARS-CoV-2 infection. Overall study context: Chains stayed unpaired after sequencing of bulk RNA from unsorted whole blood.

Many counts were recorded for this clonotype. In TCRdb, the 5' RACE reads were re-called with MiXCR into one record per CDR3 protein. The sample carries tens of thousands of distinct CDR3 sequences, about 4.3% recorded once. This CDR3 has 15 amino acids. Losses at the gene ends were 3 bases for V and 6 bases for J; bases not matched to a gene: 4. The germline V gene encodes CDR1 SGHTA and CDR2 FQGNSA. Sequences were obtained from whole blood. The chain is built from TRBV7-2 and TRBJ2-2; 10 nucleotides match TRBD2. This TCR was recovered from an adult who was a healthcare worker with PCR-confirmed SARS-CoV-2 infection or an uninfected control (not recorded which). CDR3 in DNA: TGTGCCAGCAGCTTTCTAGCGGGGGCGGCCGGGGAGCTGTTTTTT. Residues: CASSFLAGAAGELFF.